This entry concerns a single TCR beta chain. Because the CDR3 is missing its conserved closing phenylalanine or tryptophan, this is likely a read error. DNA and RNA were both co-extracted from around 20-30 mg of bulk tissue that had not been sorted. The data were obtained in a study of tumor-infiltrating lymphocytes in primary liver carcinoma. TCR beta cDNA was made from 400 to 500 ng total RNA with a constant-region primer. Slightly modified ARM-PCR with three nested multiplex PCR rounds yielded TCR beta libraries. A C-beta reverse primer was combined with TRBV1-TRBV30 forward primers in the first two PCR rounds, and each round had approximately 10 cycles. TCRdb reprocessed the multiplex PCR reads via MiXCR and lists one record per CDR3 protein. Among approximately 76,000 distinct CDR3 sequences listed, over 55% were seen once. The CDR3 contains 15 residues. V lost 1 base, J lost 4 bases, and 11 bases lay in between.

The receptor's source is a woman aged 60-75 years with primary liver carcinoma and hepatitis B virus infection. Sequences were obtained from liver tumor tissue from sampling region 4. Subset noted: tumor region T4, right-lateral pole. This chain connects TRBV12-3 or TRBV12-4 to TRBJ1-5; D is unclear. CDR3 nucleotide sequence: TGTGCCAGCAGTTTAGGTCGGACGGGAAATCAGCCCCAGCATTTG. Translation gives CASSLGRTGNQPQHL.